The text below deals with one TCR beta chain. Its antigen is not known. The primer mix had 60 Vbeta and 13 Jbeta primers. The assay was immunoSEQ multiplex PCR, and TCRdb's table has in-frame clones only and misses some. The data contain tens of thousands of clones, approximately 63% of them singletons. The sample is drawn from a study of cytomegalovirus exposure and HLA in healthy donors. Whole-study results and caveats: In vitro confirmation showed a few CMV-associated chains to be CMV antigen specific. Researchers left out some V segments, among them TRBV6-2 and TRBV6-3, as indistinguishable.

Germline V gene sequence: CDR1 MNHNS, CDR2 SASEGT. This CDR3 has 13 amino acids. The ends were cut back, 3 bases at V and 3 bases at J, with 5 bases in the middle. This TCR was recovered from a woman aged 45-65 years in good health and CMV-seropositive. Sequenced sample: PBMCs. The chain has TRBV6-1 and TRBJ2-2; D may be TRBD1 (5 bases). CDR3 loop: CASSDRDTGELFF. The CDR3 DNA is TGTGCCAGCAGTGACAGGGACACCGGGGAGCTGTTTTTT.